This section outlines one T cell receptor (beta chain) sequence together with its context. This specimen comes from a study of blood T cell repertoires in COVID-19. The overall study: COVID-19 samples from acute and convalescent phases originated in the United States, Italy and Spain.

Germline V CDR1 and CDR2: GTSNPN, SVGIG (reference sequence). The CDR3 is 14 amino acids. Trimming removed 3 bases from V and 6 bases from J; junction bases left unmatched: 5. Using immunoSEQ multiplex PCR, the repertoire was profiled, and TCRdb retains in-frame clones only, with some absent. The table lists over 250,000 clones, roughly 86% of them singletons. The participants were between about 18 and 100 years old and came from 20 to 30 US areas. Clinical histories supplied by participants themselves formed the basis of cohort assignment. Recovered Cohort 3 donors showed two negative PCRs, clearance, or symptom resolution.

This TCR derives from a woman aged 55-70 years who had recovered from COVID-19. Sequenced: PBMCs or T cells enriched from blood (not recorded which). V gene TRBV30 combines with J gene TRBJ2-3; TRBD2 matches at 11 bases. For the CDR3, the DNA is TGTGCCTGGAGAATAGCGGGAGGGGGGGATACGCAGTATTTT. The encoded protein is CAWRIAGGGDTQYF.